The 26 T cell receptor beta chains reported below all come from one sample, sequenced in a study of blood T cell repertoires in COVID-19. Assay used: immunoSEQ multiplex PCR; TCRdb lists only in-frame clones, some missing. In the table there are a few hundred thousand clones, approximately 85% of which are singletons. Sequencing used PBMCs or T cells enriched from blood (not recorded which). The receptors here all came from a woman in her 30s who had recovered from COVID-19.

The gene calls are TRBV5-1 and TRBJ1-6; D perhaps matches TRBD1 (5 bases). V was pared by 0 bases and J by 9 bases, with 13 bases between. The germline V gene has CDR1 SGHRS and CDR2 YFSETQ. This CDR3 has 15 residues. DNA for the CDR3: TGCGCCAGCAGCTTGGTAGACTTCCAGGGTTCACCCCTCCACTTT. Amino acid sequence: CASSLVDFQGSPLHF.

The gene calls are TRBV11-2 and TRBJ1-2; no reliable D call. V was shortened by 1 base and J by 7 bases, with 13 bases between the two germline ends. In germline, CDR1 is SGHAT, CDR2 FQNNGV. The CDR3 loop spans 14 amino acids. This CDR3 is CASSLVRGSSGYTF. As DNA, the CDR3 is TGTGCCAGCAGCTTAGTGCGGGGTTCGAGTGGCTACACCTTC.

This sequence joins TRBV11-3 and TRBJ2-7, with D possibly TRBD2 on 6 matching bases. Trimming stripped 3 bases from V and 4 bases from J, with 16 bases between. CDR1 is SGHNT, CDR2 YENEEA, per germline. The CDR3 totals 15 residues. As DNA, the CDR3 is TGTGCCAGCAGCTTCGGCGGGGATATGGATTACGAGCAGTACTTC. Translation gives CASSFGGDMDYEQYF.

This CDR3 is CAMKGFSSYEQYF. In nucleotides, the CDR3 is TGTGCTATGAAGGGGTTCAGCTCCTACGAGCAGTACTTC. The chain recombines TRBV2 with TRBJ2-7; TRBD1 is a possible D gene (5 bases). The CDR3 covers 13 residues. In germline, CDR1 is SNHLY, CDR2 FYNNEI.

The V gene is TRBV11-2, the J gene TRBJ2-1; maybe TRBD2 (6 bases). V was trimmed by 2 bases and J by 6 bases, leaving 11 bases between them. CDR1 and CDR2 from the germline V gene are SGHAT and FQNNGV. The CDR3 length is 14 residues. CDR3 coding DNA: TGTGCCAGCAGCTTATTAATAGCGGTCAATGAGCAGTTCTTC. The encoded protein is CASSLLIAVNEQFF.

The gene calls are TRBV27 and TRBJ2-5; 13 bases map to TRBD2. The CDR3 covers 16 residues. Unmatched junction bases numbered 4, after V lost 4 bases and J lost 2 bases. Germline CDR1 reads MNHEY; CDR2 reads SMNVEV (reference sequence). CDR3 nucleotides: TGTGCCAGCAGTTCACTAGCGGGAGGGAGGCAAGAGACCCAGTACTTC. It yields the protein CASSSLAGGRQETQYF.

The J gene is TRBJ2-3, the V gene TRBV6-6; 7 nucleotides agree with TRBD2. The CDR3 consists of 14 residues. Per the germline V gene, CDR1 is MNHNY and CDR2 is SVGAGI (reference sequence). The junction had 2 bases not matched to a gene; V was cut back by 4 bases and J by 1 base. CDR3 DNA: TGTGCCAGCAGTTTTGCGGGGGGCACAGATACGCAGTATTTT. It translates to CASSFAGGTDTQYF.

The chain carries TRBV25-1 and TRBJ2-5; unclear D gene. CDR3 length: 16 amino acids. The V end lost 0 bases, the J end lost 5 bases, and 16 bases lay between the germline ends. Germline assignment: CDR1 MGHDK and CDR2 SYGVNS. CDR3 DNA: TGTGCCAGCAGTGAATATCGGAGAGTTTTTTGGGAGACCCAGTACTTC. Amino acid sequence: CASSEYRRVFWETQYF.

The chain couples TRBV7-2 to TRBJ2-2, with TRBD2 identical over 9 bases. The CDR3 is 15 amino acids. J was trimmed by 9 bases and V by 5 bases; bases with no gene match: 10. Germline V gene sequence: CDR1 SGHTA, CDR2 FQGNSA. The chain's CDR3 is CASSADGLANRELFF. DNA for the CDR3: TGTGCCAGCAGCGCAGACGGACTAGCGAATAGGGAGCTGTTTTTT. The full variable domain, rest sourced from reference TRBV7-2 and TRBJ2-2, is GAGVSQSPSNKVTEKGKDVELRCDPISGHTALYWYRQSLGQGLEFLIYFQGNSAPDKSGLPSDRFSAERTGGSVSTLTIQRTQQEDSAVYLCASSADGLANRELFFGEGSRLTVL.

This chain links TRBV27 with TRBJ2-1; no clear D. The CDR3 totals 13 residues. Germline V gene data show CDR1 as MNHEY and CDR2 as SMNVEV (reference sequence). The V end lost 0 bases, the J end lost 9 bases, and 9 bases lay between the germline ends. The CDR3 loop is CASSLSPYREQFF. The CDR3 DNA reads TGTGCCAGCAGTTTATCCCCCTACCGTGAGCAGTTCTTC.

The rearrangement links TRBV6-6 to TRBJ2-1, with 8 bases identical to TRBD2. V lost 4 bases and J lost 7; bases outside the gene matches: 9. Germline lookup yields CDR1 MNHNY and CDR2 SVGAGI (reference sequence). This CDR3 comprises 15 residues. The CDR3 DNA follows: TGTGCCAGCAGTTTTCCCGGGACTAGAGATAATGAGCAGTTCTTC. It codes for CASSFPGTRDNEQFF.

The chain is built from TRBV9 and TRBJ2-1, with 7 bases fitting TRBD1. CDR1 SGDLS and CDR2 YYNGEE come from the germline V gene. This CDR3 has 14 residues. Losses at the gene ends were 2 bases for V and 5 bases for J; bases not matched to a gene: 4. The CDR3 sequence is CASSVRDRNNEQFF. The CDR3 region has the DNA TGTGCCAGCAGCGTCCGGGACAGAAACAATGAGCAGTTCTTC.

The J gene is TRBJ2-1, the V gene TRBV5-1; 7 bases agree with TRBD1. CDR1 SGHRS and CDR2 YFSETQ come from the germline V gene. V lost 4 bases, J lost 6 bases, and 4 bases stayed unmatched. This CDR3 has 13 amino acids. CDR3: CASSLGQINEQFF. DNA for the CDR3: TGCGCCAGCAGCCTGGGACAGATCAATGAGCAGTTCTTC. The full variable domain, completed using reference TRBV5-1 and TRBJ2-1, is KAGVTQTPRYLIKTRGQQVTLSCSPISGHRSVSWYQQTPGQGLQFLFEYFSETQRNKGNFPGRFSGRQFSNSRSEMNVSTLELGDSALYLCASSLGQINEQFFGPGTRLTVL.

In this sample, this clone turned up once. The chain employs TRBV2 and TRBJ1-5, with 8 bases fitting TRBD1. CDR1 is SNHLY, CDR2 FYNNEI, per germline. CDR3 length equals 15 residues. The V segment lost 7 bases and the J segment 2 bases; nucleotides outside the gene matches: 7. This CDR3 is CASNFQGARNQPQHF. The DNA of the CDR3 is TGTGCCAGCAATTTCCAGGGGGCTCGCAATCAGCCCCAGCATTTT.

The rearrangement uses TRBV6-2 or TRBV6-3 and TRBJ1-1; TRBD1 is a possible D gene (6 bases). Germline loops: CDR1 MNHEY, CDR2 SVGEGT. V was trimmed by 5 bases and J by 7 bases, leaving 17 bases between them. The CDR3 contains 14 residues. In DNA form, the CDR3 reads TGTGCCAGCAGTAGACCCGGGACAAGCCGTGAAGCTTTCTTT. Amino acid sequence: CASSRPGTSREAFF.

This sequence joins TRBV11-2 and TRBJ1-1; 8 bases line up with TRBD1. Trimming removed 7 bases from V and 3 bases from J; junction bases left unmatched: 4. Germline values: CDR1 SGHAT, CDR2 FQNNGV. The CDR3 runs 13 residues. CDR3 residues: CASMQGADTEAFF. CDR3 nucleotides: TGTGCCAGCATGCAGGGGGCGGACACTGAAGCTTTCTTT.

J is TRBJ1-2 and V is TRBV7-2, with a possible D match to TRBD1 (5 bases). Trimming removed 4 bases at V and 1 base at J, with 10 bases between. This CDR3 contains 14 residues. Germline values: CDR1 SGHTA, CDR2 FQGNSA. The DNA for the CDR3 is TGTGCCAGCAGCTCCCCCGGGGGTAACTATGGCTACACCTTC. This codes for CASSSPGGNYGYTF.

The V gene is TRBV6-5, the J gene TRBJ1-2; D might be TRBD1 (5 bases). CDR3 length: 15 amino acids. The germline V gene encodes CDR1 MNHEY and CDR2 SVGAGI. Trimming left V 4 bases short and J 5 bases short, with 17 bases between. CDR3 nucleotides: TGTGCCAGCAGTTCACCACAGGCTATGGGGTATGGCTACACCTTC. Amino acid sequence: CASSSPQAMGYGYTF.

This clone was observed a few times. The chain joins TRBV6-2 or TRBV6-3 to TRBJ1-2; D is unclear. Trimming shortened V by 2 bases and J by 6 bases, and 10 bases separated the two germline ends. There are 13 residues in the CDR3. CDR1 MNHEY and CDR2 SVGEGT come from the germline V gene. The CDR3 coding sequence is TGTGCCAGCAGTTACCAGTGGGAGGATGGCTACACCTTC. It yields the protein CASSYQWEDGYTF.

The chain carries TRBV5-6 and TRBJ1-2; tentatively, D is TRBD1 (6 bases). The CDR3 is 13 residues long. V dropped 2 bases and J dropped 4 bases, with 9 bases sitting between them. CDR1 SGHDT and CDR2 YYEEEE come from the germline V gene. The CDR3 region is CASSFQGTYGYTF. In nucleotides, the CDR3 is TGTGCCAGCAGCTTCCAGGGGACCTATGGCTACACCTTC.

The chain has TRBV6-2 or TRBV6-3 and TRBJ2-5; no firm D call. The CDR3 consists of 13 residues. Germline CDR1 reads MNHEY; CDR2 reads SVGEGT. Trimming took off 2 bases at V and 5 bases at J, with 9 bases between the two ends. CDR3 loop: CASSYRVLETQYF. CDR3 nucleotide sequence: TGTGCCAGCAGTTACCGGGTCTTGGAGACCCAGTACTTC.

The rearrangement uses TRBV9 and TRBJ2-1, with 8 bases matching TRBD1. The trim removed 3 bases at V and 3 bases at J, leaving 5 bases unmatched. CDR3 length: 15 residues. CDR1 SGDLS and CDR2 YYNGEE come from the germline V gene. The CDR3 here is CASSATGGLYNEQFF. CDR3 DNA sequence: TGTGCCAGCAGCGCCACAGGGGGACTCTACAATGAGCAGTTCTTC.

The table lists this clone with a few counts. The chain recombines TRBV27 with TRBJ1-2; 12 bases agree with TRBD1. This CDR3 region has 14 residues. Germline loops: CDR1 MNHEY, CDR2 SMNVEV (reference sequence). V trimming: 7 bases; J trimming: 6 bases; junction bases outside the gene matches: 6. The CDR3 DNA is TGTGCCAGCACCTCCGGGACAGGGGGCGATGGCTACACCTTC. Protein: CASTSGTGGDGYTF.

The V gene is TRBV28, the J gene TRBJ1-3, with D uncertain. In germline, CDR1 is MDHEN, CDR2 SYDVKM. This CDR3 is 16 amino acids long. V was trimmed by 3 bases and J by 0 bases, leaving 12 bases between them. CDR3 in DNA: TGTGCCAGCAGTTTTCGGGGTTCAGTCTCTGGAAACACCATATATTTT. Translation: CASSFRGSVSGNTIYF. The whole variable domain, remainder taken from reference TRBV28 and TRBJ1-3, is DVKVTQSSRYLVKRTGEKVFLECVQDMDHENMFWYRQDPGLGLRLIYFSYDVKMKEKGDIPEGYSVSREKKERFSLILESASTNQTSMYLCASSFRGSVSGNTIYFGEGSWLTVV.

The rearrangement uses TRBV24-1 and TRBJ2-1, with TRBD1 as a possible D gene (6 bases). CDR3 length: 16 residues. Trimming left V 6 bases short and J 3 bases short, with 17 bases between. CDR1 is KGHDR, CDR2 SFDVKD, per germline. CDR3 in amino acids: CATSSLDADSYNEQFF. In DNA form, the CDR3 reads TGTGCCACCAGTTCCCTGGACGCGGACAGCTACAATGAGCAGTTCTTC.

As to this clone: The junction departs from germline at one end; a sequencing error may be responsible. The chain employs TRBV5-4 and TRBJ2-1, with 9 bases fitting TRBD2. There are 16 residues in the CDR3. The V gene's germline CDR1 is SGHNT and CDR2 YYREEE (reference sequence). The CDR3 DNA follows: TGTGCCAGCAGCGTTACCGGGACTAGCTCCGACAATGAGCAGTTCTTC. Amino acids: CASSVTGTSSDNEQFF. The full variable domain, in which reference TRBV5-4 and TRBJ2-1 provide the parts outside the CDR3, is ETGVTQSPTHLIKTRGQQVTLRCSSQSGHNTVSWYQQALGQGPQFIFQYYREEENGRGNFPPRFSGLQFPNYSSELNVNALELDDSALYLCASSVTGTSSDNEQFFGPGTRLTVL.